These T cell receptor beta chains were read from a single sample in a study of CD8 T cells in ankylosing spondylitis. TCRdb re-analysed the 5' RACE reads in MiXCR, keeping a single row per CDR3 protein. The sample gives about 700,000 distinct CDR3 sequences, around 19% of which show up once; over 15% is in the top ten. Input material: blood, either unsorted or a sorted T cell fraction (not recorded which). These receptors all stem from a male donor with ankylosing spondylitis. Each CDR3 is given without its conserved first and last residue. Expanded clones are given a class, and other clones once, few, many or no size at all.

TRBV9,many,ASSVGGQGNEQF
TRBV12-3/TRBV12-4,-,ASSYRFSYEQY
TRBV11-2,few,ASSRRDKTTEAF
TRBV29-1,-,SVERGPAHNEQF
TRBV20-1,many,SAPHGGGSGQPQH
TRBV6-1,few,ASGPQAFPRNTEAF
TRBV7-9,few,ASSLDIGNIQY
TRBV6-5,-,ASSYDQALISPLH
TRBV7-2,-,ASSFAQTTNYGYT
TRBV3-1,few,ASSPNRERAQY
TRBV12-3/TRBV12-4,once,ASSQRPRSGETQY
TRBV4-1,-,ASSQEGNSGRYEQY
TRBV10-3,few,AISEGSEGEAF
TRBV12-3/TRBV12-4,few,ASSPNRARSTGELF
TRBV7-9,-,ASSLVGAGGLYEQY
TRBV7-6,few,ASSPGEREGETQY
TRBV2,few,ASSEQGVPTDTQY
TRBV24-1,-,ATSGVTTNEQF